This T cell receptor (beta chain) was recovered during a study of CD8+CD57+ T cells in acquired aplastic anemia. Turning to the study itself: Sorted CD4+ and CD8+ cells gave an average of roughly 3 ug of DNA. As sequenced from healthy donors, CD4+ cells averaged roughly 10 million reads.

The TCR beta profiling, which covered VDJ combination and CDR3 sequence, was carried out using genomic DNA as the template. TCRdb re-derived calls from the reads in MiXCR, one entry per CDR3 protein. The table lists about 81,000 distinct CDR3 sequences, 40% to 55% of them singletons. Of note for this clonotype: Its antigen is unidentified.

From germline, CDR1 is SGHRS and CDR2 YFSETQ. V was clipped by 2 bases and J by 4 bases, with 13 bases between them. This CDR3 comprises 14 residues. Whole-study findings and limits: Sharing between patients and controls was observed for roughly 29 CD8+ CDR3 sequences.

The receptor was derived from a human donor in good health, serving as a control. This rearrangement joins TRBV5-1 to TRBJ2-7, with D possibly called TRBD1 or TRBD2 (5 bases each). The sequenced material came from sorted CD4+, CD8+, or CD8+CD57+ T cells (not recorded which) from PBMCs. The CDR3, as DNA: TGCGCCAGCAGCTTAACCGATGGGGGTTACGAGCAGTACTTC. Translation: CASSLTDGGYEQYF.